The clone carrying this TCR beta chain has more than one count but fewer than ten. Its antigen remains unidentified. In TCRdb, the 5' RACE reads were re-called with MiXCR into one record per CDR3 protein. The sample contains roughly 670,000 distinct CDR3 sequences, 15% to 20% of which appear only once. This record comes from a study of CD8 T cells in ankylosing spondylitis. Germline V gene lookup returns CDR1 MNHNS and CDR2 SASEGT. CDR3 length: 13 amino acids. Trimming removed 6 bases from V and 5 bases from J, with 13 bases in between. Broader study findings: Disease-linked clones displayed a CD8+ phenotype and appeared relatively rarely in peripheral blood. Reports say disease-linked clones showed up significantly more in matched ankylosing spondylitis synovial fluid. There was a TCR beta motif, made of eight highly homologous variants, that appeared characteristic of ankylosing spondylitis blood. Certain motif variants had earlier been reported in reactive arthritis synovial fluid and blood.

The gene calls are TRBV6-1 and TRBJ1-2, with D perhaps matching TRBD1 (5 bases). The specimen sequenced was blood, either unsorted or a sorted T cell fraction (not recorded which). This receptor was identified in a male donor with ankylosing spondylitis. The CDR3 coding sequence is TGTGCCAGCAGCGACCAGGGCTGGTATGGCTACACCTTC. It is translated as CASSDQGWYGYTF.